The clone carrying this TCR beta chain showed up just once. The data derive from a study of neurological immune-mediated disorders. Time point given: longitudinal time-point 1 (baseline). One entry per CDR3 protein results from TCRdb running MiXCR on the 5' RACE reads. This sample has tens of thousands of distinct CDR3 sequences, with roughly an eighth found just once. Per the germline V gene, CDR1 is SGHTA and CDR2 is FQGNSA. The CDR3 spans 13 residues. V was cut by 3 bases and J by 9 bases, with 14 bases left in between. The J gene is TRBJ2-5, the V gene TRBV7-2, with D perhaps matching TRBD1 (5 bases). This clonotype originated in a female donor with HTLV-1-associated myelopathy (HAM/TSP). The sample was PBMCs. The CDR3 is CASSFPGSRSQYF. The CDR3 DNA is TGTGCCAGCAGCTTCCCAGGGTCTAGGTCCCAGTACTTC.